The T cell receptor (beta chain) described here comes from a study of tumor-infiltrating lymphocytes in primary liver carcinoma (TCRdb year 2017). Describing the broader study: Five patients with histopathologically diagnosed primary liver carcinoma underwent surgical resection in China between 2015 and 2016. Hepatocellular carcinoma (four) or combined HCC and intrahepatic cholangiocarcinoma (one) was present in the five patients, who were three men and two women aged 30 to 69 years. The five patients had tumors staged T1-T3 N0M0, with maximum diameters ranging from roughly 4 to 10 cm. Each sample produced about 3.5 to 7.13 million productive TCRbeta reads, and read depth showed no significant difference between tissue types. The study combined TCRbeta repertoire sequencing, expression microarrays and whole-exome sequencing across five regions of each liver tumor, with adjacent normal tissue and blood. A total of approximately 35 specimens from 5 patients, comprising 25 or so tumor regions, 5 adjacent noncancerous liver tissues and 5 peripheral blood samples, were covered by TCRbeta repertoire sequencing. High reproducibility was observed for the technical replicate repertoires, with mean shared-clone rates around 0.9 and correlation coefficients above 0.95.

Overall results and qualifications from the work: The top 250 clones made up a significantly larger repertoire fraction in tumors than in blood (p = 0.039). Since the samples were bulk and unsorted, there was no way to compare CD4+ and CD8+ T cell repertoires. Consistent with antigen-driven expansion, pairs of tumor regions showed higher repertoire overlap (mean approximately 35%) than either tumor-adjacent pairs (around 17%) or tumor-blood pairs (around 15%). Because sequencing covered only the TCR beta chain and unpaired alpha chains were not captured, true repertoire diversity is likely underestimated. The study included only 4 to 6 patients, and the authors note findings should be validated in a larger study.

Taken from cysteine to phenylalanine, the CDR3 has 15 residues. Only CDR3 DNA is held: 45 bases, read in frame from base 1. V drops 6 bases and J drops 1 base, leaving 13 bases in between. Sequences MNHEY (CDR1) and SVGAGI (CDR2) are obtained from the germline V gene. Blood RNA was extracted from unsorted whole blood using TRIzol reagent, and germline DNA was obtained with the DNeasy Blood & Tissue kit. Chronic HBV infection was present in the patients, and the patients were treatment-naive at sampling. Four milliliters of peripheral blood were collected into K2EDTA tubes before surgery. Starting from about 500 ng total RNA, TCRbeta-specific cDNA was produced by reverse transcription with a constant-region primer and ProtoScript II reverse transcriptase. The TCRbeta libraries were prepared through three rounds of nested multiplex PCR following a slightly modified ARM-PCR procedure. Each of the first two PCR rounds ran for around 10 cycles using multiplex TRBV1-TRBV30 forward primers together with a Cbeta reverse primer. Sample barcodes and Illumina adapters were attached in a final 25-cycle PCR using Deep VentR polymerase. Before sequencing, amplicons between 200 and 500 bp were purified from gel using a QIAquick gel extraction kit. An Illumina HiSeq 2500 was used to sequence the TCRbeta amplicons with 250-bp paired-end reads. The original pipeline was this. Quality trimming of reads was performed with Trimmomatic v0.33, and paired reads were merged with FLASH v1.2.11 so that full CDR3 sequences could be recovered. MiGEC v1.2.1b assigned V, D and J germline segments to the rearranged TCRbeta sequences. Clonotype statistics, along with Shannon-Wiener diversity indices, were calculated using VDJtools v1.0.0. To reduce sampling bias, subsequent analyses other than the diversity analysis used only the 250 most abundant clonotypes in each sample. Starting from the raw public reads, TCRdb applied fastp trimming at Q25, assembled clones with MiXCR and retained in-frame beta chains. Merged by CDR3 protein, the rows form single entries marked with the most common genes and DNA. TCRdb assigned the V and J calls; the authors' analysis was not used. Within this sample are 330,000 or so distinct CDR3 sequences, with approximately 64% of them counted one time only. The ten largest clones capture 5.5% to 8% of the sample.

As for this clonotype: The target of this receptor is not known. A much larger clone is a single base away; this may be a read error.

This clonotype was sampled from a man between 35 and 55 years old with primary liver carcinoma and hepatitis B virus infection. This sequence uses TRBV6-5 and TRBJ1-3; TRBD1 might be the D gene, on 5 matching bases. The sample comprised peripheral blood. The encoded CDR3 is CASSRDRRSGNTIYF. Here is the DNA: TGTGCCAGCAGCCGCGACAGACGATCTGGAAACACCATATATTTT.